This T cell receptor (beta chain) was recorded in a study of identical twins. Study observations and caveats: Whereas memory repertoires showed no such difference, abundant cord blood beta clonotypes carried fewer insertions.

The CDR3 length is 15 residues. Germline V gene lookup returns CDR1 SGHRS and CDR2 YFSETQ. Trimming took 1 base from V and 4 from J, leaving 14 bases between them. Template switching supplied a universal primer site; unique molecular identifiers were carried on the cDNA. TCRdb re-derived calls from the 5' RACE reads in MiXCR, one entry per CDR3 protein. The sample lists about 280,000 distinct CDR3 sequences; about 8.1% were seen once. Notes on this clonotype: The antigen is unknown.

The sample also formed part of further work on yellow fever vaccine responses in identical twins.

This rearrangement joins TRBV5-1 to TRBJ1-1, with D perhaps TRBD1 (5 bases). The source material was memory (CD45RO+) T cells sorted from blood. The clonotype was recovered from a young woman in good health. CDR3: CASSLLPGPGTEAFF. CDR3 nucleotide sequence: TGCGCCAGCAGCTTGCTTCCGGGGCCAGGCACTGAAGCTTTCTTT.